This T cell receptor beta chain comes out of a study of T cell changes during pregnancy in multiple sclerosis. The CDR3 extends over 14 amino acids. The germline V gene encodes CDR1 KGHSH and CDR2 LQKENI. V lost 2 bases and J 4 bases, leaving 10 bases between the germline ends. Sequencing was performed with immunoSEQ multiplex PCR; in TCRdb, only in-frame clones are kept and a portion is missing. The table includes approximately 40,000 clones, 85% to 90% detected once. This clonotype was obtained from a female donor with multiple sclerosis, enrolled in a pregnancy study. This sample comprised CD4+ T cells from peripheral blood mononuclear cells, obtained before pregnancy. The chain joins TRBV18 to TRBJ2-3, with a tentative D call TRBD2 (6 bases). The CDR3 region is CASSPAGSPDTQYF. For the CDR3, the DNA is TGTGCCAGCTCACCAGCCGGGAGCCCAGATACGCAGTATTTT.